One sample yielded the 19 T cell receptor beta chains listed below, sequenced in a study of T cell repertoires in cytomegalovirus infection. Their recognized antigens are unknown. Using its own MiXCR run on the reads, TCRdb lists one record per CDR3 protein. The data show a few hundred thousand distinct CDR3 sequences, about 32% seen once. The sequences come from cultured PBMCs, collected from culture after CMV antigen stimulation. These receptors all stem from a human donor in good health (CMV status not recorded). Some clones in this sample may be carry-over from other donors' samples.

This clonotype was detected many times. The chain combines TRBV7-8 with TRBJ1-1, with TRBD1 as a possible D gene (5 bases). Deletions cut 6 bases from V and 0 bases from J, with 11 bases between. The germline gives CDR1 SGHVS, CDR2 FQNEAQ. There are 14 residues in the CDR3. CDR3 region: CASSPQGLNTEAFF. CDR3 in DNA: TGTGCCAGCAGTCCCCAGGGTCTGAACACTGAAGCTTTCTTT. Variable domain in full (rest from reference TRBV7-8 and TRBJ1-1): GAGVSQSPRYKVAKRGQDVALRCDPISGHVSLFWYQQALGQGPEFLTYFQNEAQLDKSGLPSDRFFAERPEGSVSTLKIQRTQQEDSAVYLCASSPQGLNTEAFFGQGTRLTVV.

As DNA, the CDR3 is TGCAGCGTTGAATTAGCGCCGGATGAGCAGTTCTTC. Residues: CSVELAPDEQFF. The rearrangement links TRBV29-1 to TRBJ2-1, with D maybe TRBD2 (5 bases). Looked up from germline, CDR1 is SQVTM and CDR2 is ANQGSEA. The germline V and J ends were trimmed by 2 bases and 8 bases, with 10 bases remaining between them. This CDR3 region has 12 residues.

This clonotype has only a few counts. The rearrangement uses TRBV11-3 and TRBJ2-1, with a tentative D call TRBD1 (6 bases). Germline V lookup: CDR1 SGHNT, CDR2 YENEEA. The V gene lost 5 bases and the J gene lost 16 bases, with 12 bases spanning the gap. The length of the CDR3 is 10 residues. The CDR3 DNA follows: TGTGCCAGCAGCCCCAGAGGGGGATTCTTC. Residues: CASSPRGGFF. Looking up the rest from reference TRBV11-3 and TRBJ2-1 gives the full variable domain: EAGVVQSPRYKIIEKKQPVAFWCNPISGHNTLYWYLQNLGQGPELLIRYENEEAVDDSQLPKDRFSAERLKGVDSTLKIQPAELGDSAVYLCASSPRGGFFGPGTRLTVL.

The rearrangement joins TRBV13 to TRBJ1-6; 7 bases map to TRBD1. Germline assignment: CDR1 PRHDT and CDR2 FYEKMQ (reference sequence). This CDR3 contains 17 residues. After removal of 4 bases from V and 7 bases from J, the junction contained 13 bases not matched to a gene. This CDR3 reads CASSSGSGTAKNSPLHF. The CDR3, as DNA: TGTGCCAGCAGCTCCGGCTCCGGGACAGCTAAAAATTCACCCCTCCACTTT.

A few counts support this clonotype. The V gene is TRBV30, the J gene TRBJ1-5; the D is unclear. The CDR3 extends over 12 amino acids. Trimming stripped 0 bases from V and 4 bases from J, with 4 bases between. Looked up from germline, CDR1 is GTSNPN and CDR2 is SVGIG (reference sequence). CDR3 sequence reads: CAWSVSNQPQHF. The CDR3 DNA reads as TGTGCCTGGAGTGTGAGTAATCAGCCCCAGCATTTT.

This clonotype has just one count. DNA for the CDR3: TGCGCCAGCAGCCAAGATCTGGCGCAGAGGGGGAATTCACCCCTCCACTTT. Its protein product is CASSQDLAQRGNSPLHF. The V call is TRBV4-1, the J call TRBJ1-6, with D possibly matching TRBD1 (6 bases). The CDR3 is 17 residues long. Germline V lookup: CDR1 MGHRA, CDR2 YSYEKL. The V end was cut by 0 bases, the J end by 7 bases, with 16 bases between.

The gene calls are TRBV2 and TRBJ2-2, with TRBD1 matching 7 bases. The CDR3 sequence is 13 residues long. With V trimmed by 5 bases and J by 5 bases, 2 bases remained unmatched. CDR1 SNHLY and CDR2 FYNNEI come from the germline V gene. The chain's CDR3 is CASSKQGTGELFF. The DNA of the CDR3 is TGTGCCAGCAGTAAACAGGGGACCGGGGAGCTGTTTTTT. The whole variable domain, remainder taken from reference TRBV2 and TRBJ2-2, is EPEVTQTPSHQVTQMGQEVILRCVPISNHLYFYWYRQILGQKVEFLVSFYNNEISEKSEIFDDQFSVERPDGSNFTLKIRSTKLEDSAMYFCASSKQGTGELFFGEGSRLTVL.

The rearrangement links TRBV20-1 to TRBJ1-4; 9 nucleotides match TRBD1. The CDR3 contains 14 residues. Looked up from germline, CDR1 is DFQATT and CDR2 is SNEGSKA (reference sequence). The V and J ends lost 0 bases and 8 bases, in that order; junction bases with no gene match: 4. The CDR3, as DNA: TGCAGTGCTAGAGAGACAGGGGGTTTGGAAAAACTGTTTTTT. This encodes CSARETGGLEKLFF.

The chain has TRBV6-5 and TRBJ2-1, with 7 bases that match TRBD2. Germline CDR1 and CDR2: MNHEY and SVGAGI. V was pared by 6 bases and J by 0 bases, with 11 bases of the junction left unmatched. The CDR3 covers 17 residues. The CDR3: CASRRAPSGNSYNEQFF. CDR3 nucleotides: TGTGCCAGCAGACGAGCCCCAAGCGGGAACTCCTACAATGAGCAGTTCTTC.

This chain connects TRBV6-5 to TRBJ2-1; 9 positions match TRBD2. Losses at the gene ends were 0 bases for V and 3 bases for J; bases not matched to a gene: 9. Germline V CDR1 and CDR2: MNHEY, SVGAGI. This CDR3 is built from 18 residues. Here the CDR3 reads CASSYSGASGDLYNEQFF. As DNA, the CDR3 is TGTGCCAGCAGTTACTCGGGTGCTAGCGGGGACCTCTACAATGAGCAGTTCTTC.

The chain combines TRBV4-3 with TRBJ1-2, with D maybe TRBD1 (5 bases). This CDR3 has 14 residues. V was clipped by 4 bases and J by 1 base, with 10 bases between them. Germline CDR1 and CDR2: LGHNA and YSLEER. The CDR3 DNA reads TGCGCCAGCAGCCCGGGACCGGTTAACTATGGCTACACCTTC. It encodes CASSPGPVNYGYTF.

The chain is built from TRBV20-1 and TRBJ2-4, with D perhaps TRBD1 (6 bases). From germline, CDR1 is DFQATT and CDR2 SNEGSKA (reference sequence). The CDR3 covers 13 residues. V was pared by 4 bases and J by 4 bases, with 11 bases between. CDR3: CSAKGVLKNIQYF. The CDR3 region has the DNA TGCAGTGCTAAGGGGGTATTAAAAAACATTCAGTACTTC.

The chain combines TRBV10-3 with TRBJ1-1; D not certain. The V end was cut by 4 bases, the J end by 1 base, with 4 bases between. Looked up from germline, CDR1 is ENHRY and CDR2 is SYGVKD. CDR3 size: 12 residues. The CDR3 here is CAISGANTEAFF. The CDR3 DNA follows: TGTGCCATCAGTGGGGCGAACACTGAAGCTTTCTTT.

The CDR3 DNA follows: TGTGCCAGCACCTCTGGGACAGGAAAGTTCTTC. It specifies CASTSGTGKFF. V gene TRBV7-9 combines with J gene TRBJ2-1; 8 nucleotides align to TRBD1. Germline V lookup: CDR1 SEHNR, CDR2 FQNEAQ (reference sequence). The CDR3 loop spans 11 amino acids. Trimming removed 7 bases from V and 14 bases from J; junction bases left unmatched: 7.

This sequence joins TRBV11-2 and TRBJ2-3; 7 bases align to TRBD2. The trim removed 6 bases at V and 2 bases at J, leaving 5 bases unmatched. This CDR3 contains 14 residues. Germline V gene sequence: CDR1 SGHAT, CDR2 FQNNGV. The CDR3 DNA sequence: TGTGCCAGCAGAGGGCTAGCGGCCACAGATACGCAGTATTTT. This translates into CASRGLAATDTQYF.

This clonotype was counted ten times or more. The CDR3 here is CASSLHRYGNSGNTIYF. CDR3 bases: TGTGCCAGCAGCCTCCATCGCTACGGGAACTCTGGAAACACCATATATTTT. The chain has TRBV7-6 and TRBJ1-3; D gene uncertain. V was clipped by 5 bases and J by 0 bases, with 17 bases between them. The CDR3 loop spans 17 amino acids. The germline CDR1 and CDR2 sequences are SGHVS and FNYEAQ.

The V and J genes are TRBV24-1 and TRBJ1-5; D unclear. V was clipped by 1 base and J by 7 bases, with 10 bases between them. The CDR3 loop spans 14 amino acids. The germline gives CDR1 KGHDR, CDR2 SFDVKD. The CDR3 spells CATSDFRVGQPQHF. In DNA form, the CDR3 reads TGTGCCACCAGTGATTTCCGGGTCGGGCAGCCCCAGCATTTT.

The rearrangement uses TRBV19 and TRBJ2-3, with 10 bases identical to TRBD2. The CDR3 is 15 residues long. Trimming cost V 5 bases and J 5 bases; bases outside gene matches: 7. Germline CDR1 and CDR2: LNHDA and SQIVND (reference sequence). The CDR3 sequence: CASSPLAGDRDTQYF. CDR3 nucleotide sequence: TGTGCCAGTAGTCCGCTAGCGGGAGACAGAGATACGCAGTATTTT.

A single count supports this clonotype. This chain joins TRBV6-2 or TRBV6-3 and TRBJ2-7; TRBD1 aligns across 10 bases. The CDR3 extends over 15 amino acids. Unmatched junction bases numbered 12, after V lost 6 bases and J lost 7 bases. Germline V gene sequence: CDR1 MNHEY, CDR2 SVGEGT. CDR3 sequence: CASSRPPDRGYEQYF. The CDR3 region has the DNA TGTGCCAGCAGCCGACCCCCGGACAGGGGGTATGAGCAGTACTTC.